The rows below give T cell receptor beta chains drawn from one sample of a study of T cells in Graves' hyperthyroidism and ophthalmopathy. MiXCR, applied by TCRdb to the multiplex PCR reads, yields one record per CDR3 protein. The sample includes hundreds of thousands of distinct CDR3 sequences, 14% to 15% seen only once; the top ten take over 3.5%. Sequenced input: blood. The source of these receptors is a woman between 40 and 50 years old with Graves' ophthalmopathy. CDR3s include the opening cysteine and the closing phenylalanine or tryptophan. Each record gives: clone size, J gene, V gene, D gene, CDR3 DNA, CDR3 protein. D genes are given only for firm matches. Expanded clones get a size class; other rows say once, few or many, or leave the size out.

many	TRBJ1-1	TRBV7-2	NA	TGTGCCAGCAGCGTCCTGGGGGCCCAGGGTGAAGCTTTCTTT	CASSVLGAQGEAFF
many	TRBJ1-1	TRBV7-7	NA	TGTGCTAGCAGCTTAGCGTTCGGGGATCGAGCTTTCTTT	CASSLAFGDRAFF
many	TRBJ2-2	TRBV5-1	NA	TGCGCCAGCAGCTTGTCCCGGGAGCTGTTTTTT	CASSLSRELFF
few	TRBJ2-7	TRBV11-2	TRBD2	TGTGCCAGCAGCTTAGAGGGACTAGCGGGAGTTTTCGAGCAGTACTTC	CASSLEGLAGVFEQYF
many	TRBJ2-5	TRBV28	NA	TGTGCCAGCAGTCCGCCCTCCCGCCAAGAGACCCAGTACTTC	CASSPPSRQETQYF
many	TRBJ1-2	TRBV27	TRBD1	TGTGCCAGCAGTTCCGCAGGGGGAAGAGGGTATGGCTACACCTTC	CASSSAGGRGYGYTF
many	TRBJ1-5	TRBV19	NA	TGTGCCAGTAGTAAGTCTGGATGGGACAATCAGCCCCAGCATTTT	CASSKSGWDNQPQHF
many	TRBJ2-7	TRBV18	NA	TGTGCCAGCTCACCGGTCGAGACATACGAGCAGTACTTC	CASSPVETYEQYF
NA	TRBJ2-5	TRBV29-1	TRBD1	TGCAGCGTTGTTTGCCCACCGGGACAGGGAACCCAGTACTTC	CSVVCPPGQGTQYF
few	TRBJ2-1	TRBV11-1	TRBD2	TGTGCCAGCAGTTCCGGGACTAGCGTCCACAATGAGCAGTTCTTC	CASSSGTSVHNEQFF
many	TRBJ2-5	TRBV7-9	NA	TGTGCCAGCAGCTCCTCGGACAGCCTACAAGAGACCCAGTACTTC	CASSSSDSLQETQYF
NA	TRBJ1-1	TRBV3-1	NA	TGTGCCAGCAGCCAAGGGGGTATTAGAGCTTTCTTT	CASSQGGIRAFF
many	TRBJ1-2	TRBV28	NA	TGTGCCAGCAGTGCCTCCGAGGCCCGGAACTATGGCTACACCTTC	CASSASEARNYGYTF
many	TRBJ2-5	TRBV2	TRBD2	TGTGCCGCCAGCATGACTAGCGGGGTTCAAGAGACCCAGTACTTC	CAASMTSGVQETQYF
NA	TRBJ2-7	TRBV9	TRBD2	TGTGCCAGCAGCCCCGGCCCCTTACTAGCGGGAGGTCGGGAGCAGTACTTC	CASSPGPLLAGGREQYF